These 30 T cell receptor beta chains came from one sample sequenced in a study of shared clonotypes between healthy human individuals. Profiled with immunoSEQ multiplex PCR; TCRdb holds only in-frame clones, not every one. The sample lists over a million clones; around three quarters were seen once. Sequenced material: memory CD4+ T cells from PBMCs. Subset: CD45RA-negative fraction. These receptors all come from a man between 18 and 35 years old in good health. Some clones in this sample may be carry-over from other donors' samples.

This rearrangement joins TRBV28 to TRBJ2-2, with 8 bases lining up with TRBD1. Germline CDR1 MDHEN, CDR2 SYDVKM. There are 14 residues in the CDR3. With 6 bases clipped from V and 0 bases from J, the junction kept 0 bases outside the gene matches. The CDR3 region is CASRGQANTGELFF. CDR3 sequence (DNA): TGTGCCAGCAGGGGACAGGCGAACACCGGGGAGCTGTTTTTT.

The chain has TRBV11-3 and TRBJ1-5; TRBD1 matches at 9 bases. The germline gives CDR1 SGHNT, CDR2 YENEEA. V gave up 1 base and J gave up 0 bases; unmatched junction bases: 4. The CDR3 sequence is 17 residues long. The CDR3 DNA follows: TGTGCCAGCAGCTTAGGGGGGACAGGGTTTAGCAATCAGCCCCAGCATTTT. As protein: CASSLGGTGFSNQPQHF.

The CDR3: CASLRQPRGYGYTF. The CDR3 coding sequence is TGTGCCAGCCTACGGCAGCCTAGGGGATATGGCTACACCTTC. The rearrangement links TRBV28 to TRBJ1-2, with a tentative D call TRBD1 (5 bases). The ends were cut back, 8 bases at V and 5 bases at J, with 18 bases in the middle. The CDR3 extends over 14 amino acids. Germline assignment: CDR1 MDHEN and CDR2 SYDVKM.

The chain is built from TRBV9 and TRBJ1-1; D gene uncertain. The CDR3 runs to 14 residues. V dropped 1 base and J dropped 6 bases, with 13 bases sitting between them. CDR1 and CDR2 (germline): SGDLS, YYNGEE. DNA of the CDR3: TGTGCCAGCAGCGTATTGGGTGAGGGCGCTGAAGCTTTCTTT. Its translation is CASSVLGEGAEAFF.

This clone was seen once. J is TRBJ1-2 and V is TRBV11-3; 11 nucleotides line up with TRBD1. After removal of 3 bases from V and 5 bases from J, the junction contained 14 bases not matched to a gene. CDR3 size: 18 residues. Germline loops: CDR1 SGHNT, CDR2 YENEEA. The CDR3: CASSLYGSGQGVEYGYTF. The CDR3 bases are TGTGCCAGCAGCTTGTACGGATCGGGACAGGGGGTTGAATATGGCTACACCTTC.

The V gene is TRBV19, the J gene TRBJ1-1; TRBD1 might be the D (5 bases). CDR3 length: 13 amino acids. V lost 5 bases and J lost 5, with 12 bases in between. Per the germline V gene, CDR1 is LNHDA and CDR2 is SQIVND (reference sequence). DNA for the CDR3: TGTGCCAGTAGTCGCAGGGCGCGGACTGAAGCTTTCTTT. This translates into CASSRRARTEAFF.

The chain recombines TRBV5-8 with TRBJ2-5; D is undetermined. CDR1 is SGHTS, CDR2 YDEGEE, per germline. V lost 3 bases and J lost 7, with 16 bases in between. The CDR3 extends over 14 amino acids. DNA for the CDR3: TGTGCCAGCAGCTACGCGCGGTCGGTGGGGACCCAGTACTTC. The encoded protein is CASSYARSVGTQYF.

The chain couples TRBV5-1 to TRBJ2-1; TRBD2 aligns across 8 bases. The germline V gene has CDR1 SGHRS and CDR2 YFSETQ. The CDR3 totals 15 residues. Unmatched junction bases numbered 7, after V lost 4 bases and J lost 4 bases. The CDR3 nucleotides are TGCGCCAGCAGCGCTGGGACTAGAAGGTACAATGAGCAGTTCTTC. This codes for CASSAGTRRYNEQFF.

The chain links TRBV4-2 to TRBJ2-7; TRBD2 matches 7 bases. The CDR3 contains 15 residues. Germline V gene data show CDR1 as LGHNA and CDR2 as YNFKEQ. J gave up 7 bases and V 0 bases, and 9 bases lay outside the gene matches. CDR3 protein: CASSQDPGEGREQYF. The CDR3 coding sequence is TGTGCCAGCAGCCAAGACCCGGGGGAGGGGAGGGAGCAGTACTTC.

The V call is TRBV6-1, the J call TRBJ2-3; 13 positions agree with TRBD2. CDR1 is MNHNS and CDR2 is SASEGT in the germline V gene. CDR3 length: 14 amino acids. V was pared by 6 bases and J by 8 bases, with 5 bases of the junction left unmatched. The CDR3 DNA sequence: TGTGCCAGCAGGTTGACTAGCGGGAGGTCTACGCAGTATTTT. It specifies CASRLTSGRSTQYF.

This chain links TRBV28 with TRBJ1-2; TRBD1 matches 7 bases. After removal of 10 bases from V and 6 bases from J, the junction contained 8 bases not matched to a gene. This CDR3 region has 12 residues. Germline CDR1 is MDHEN and CDR2 is SYDVKM. The CDR3, as DNA: TGTGCCACATTCCTCAGGGGGAATGGCTACACCTTC. Translating gives CATFLRGNGYTF.

The V and J genes are TRBV28 and TRBJ2-7, with TRBD2 matching 8 bases. This CDR3 region has 14 residues. With V trimmed by 5 bases and J by 7 bases, 10 bases remained unmatched. Germline V gene sequence: CDR1 MDHEN, CDR2 SYDVKM. Here the CDR3 DNA reads TGTGCCAGCAGTCGGACTAGCCTTTCGGGGGAGCAGTACTTC. Protein product: CASSRTSLSGEQYF. Filled out from reference TRBV28 and TRBJ2-7, the complete variable domain reads DVKVTQSSRYLVKRTGEKVFLECVQDMDHENMFWYRQDPGLGLRLIYFSYDVKMKEKGDIPEGYSVSREKKERFSLILESASTNQTSMYLCASSRTSLSGEQYFGPGTRLTVT.

The rearrangement uses TRBV13 and TRBJ2-4; possibly TRBD1 for D (6 bases). Germline CDR1 and CDR2: PRHDT and FYEKMQ (reference sequence). Trimming took off 5 bases at V and 0 bases at J, with 14 bases between the two ends. The CDR3 loop spans 16 amino acids. This CDR3 reads CASSTRQALAKNIQYF. In DNA, the CDR3 is TGTGCCAGCAGCACCCGACAGGCCCTAGCCAAAAACATTCAGTACTTC.

CDR3 sequence reads: CASRESPNEKLFF. CDR3 bases: TGCGCCAGCAGGGAGTCCCCCAATGAAAAACTGTTTTTT. The genes are TRBV5-1 and TRBJ1-4, with unresolved D. Germline lookup yields CDR1 SGHRS and CDR2 YFSETQ. CDR3 length: 13 amino acids. The V end lost 5 bases, the J end lost 5 bases, and 10 bases lay between the germline ends.

The chain is built from TRBV5-1 and TRBJ2-5, with 7 bases identical to TRBD2. The CDR3 extends over 17 amino acids. Germline CDR1 reads SGHRS; CDR2 reads YFSETQ. V was pared by 4 bases and J by 5 bases, with 17 bases of the junction left unmatched. CDR3 loop: CASSPGRPGLRSETQYF. The CDR3 DNA reads TGCGCCAGCAGCCCCGGCCGTCCGGGACTAAGGTCGGAGACCCAGTACTTC.

The J gene is TRBJ2-3, the V gene TRBV11-2; no firm D call. Trimming took off 2 bases at V and 6 bases at J, with 6 bases between the two ends. Germline assignment: CDR1 SGHAT and CDR2 FQNNGV. CDR3 length: 12 amino acids. CDR3 in DNA: TGTGCCAGCAGCTTAATTTCCGATACGCAGTATTTT. It codes for CASSLISDTQYF.

To note about this clone: A read error may be the cause here, since a much bigger clone is one base away. V gene TRBV4-1 combines with J gene TRBJ2-7; TRBD2 aligns across 9 bases. CDR1 MGHRA and CDR2 YSYEKL come from the germline V gene. This CDR3 is 19 amino acids long. CDR3 DNA sequence: TGCACCAGCAGCCAGGGTGTAATAGCGGGAGTTAGAAGCTCCTACGAGCAGTACTTC. Encoded protein: CTSSQGVIAGVRSSYEQYF.

The chain is built from TRBV14 and TRBJ1-2; 8 positions agree with TRBD1. The CDR3 loop spans 15 amino acids. V dropped 0 bases and J dropped 6; count of bases not matched to a gene: 6. Germline loops: CDR1 SGHDN, CDR2 FVKESK. DNA for the CDR3: TGTGCCAGCAGCCAAGATTGGTCAGGGGGCGATGGCTACACCTTC. Its protein is CASSQDWSGGDGYTF.

In its sample, this clone was seen a few times. The chain recombines TRBV10-2 with TRBJ2-3, with D uncertain. Germline CDR1 reads WSHSY; CDR2 reads SAAADI. The CDR3 spans 14 residues. The ends were cut back, 5 bases at V and 4 bases at J, with 13 bases in the middle. The CDR3 DNA reads as TGCGCCAGCAGTTCGAGCGTGGTGTCAGATACGCAGTATTTT. The encoded protein is CASSSSVVSDTQYF.

This clone was detected ten times or more. The rearrangement uses TRBV18 and TRBJ2-5; TRBD1 aligns across 8 bases. V lost 5 bases and J lost 4; bases outside the gene matches: 9. Germline V lookup: CDR1 KGHSH, CDR2 LQKENI. The CDR3 contains 15 residues. As DNA, the CDR3 is TGTGCCAGCTCAAGAGGACAGGGTGTTTCAGAGACCCAGTACTTC. It translates to CASSRGQGVSETQYF.

The chain couples TRBV2 to TRBJ1-4; 7 nucleotides agree with TRBD1. Unmatched junction bases numbered 7, after V lost 6 bases and J lost 3 bases. From germline, CDR1 is SNHLY and CDR2 FYNNEI. This CDR3 comprises 15 residues. Here the CDR3 reads CASSRQGPANEKLFF. DNA for the CDR3: TGTGCCAGCAGCCGACAGGGCCCAGCTAATGAAAAACTGTTTTTT. The full variable domain, with the rest looked up from reference TRBV2 and TRBJ1-4, is EPEVTQTPSHQVTQMGQEVILRCVPISNHLYFYWYRQILGQKVEFLVSFYNNEISEKSEIFDDQFSVERPDGSNFTLKIRSTKLEDSAMYFCASSRQGPANEKLFFGSGTQLSVL.

The V and J genes are TRBV5-8 and TRBJ1-1, with 8 bases matching TRBD1. The CDR3 extends over 15 amino acids. Germline assignment: CDR1 SGHTS and CDR2 YDEGEE. Trimming took 2 bases from V and 5 from J; bases not matched to a gene: 8. The CDR3 DNA reads as TGTGCCAGCAGCTTTCCCCGGACAGGGTTGACTGAAGCTTTCTTT. It encodes CASSFPRTGLTEAFF.

This clone was detected many times. A read error may account for a junction end that differs from germline. V usage is TRBV10-3 and J usage is TRBJ1-1, with unresolved D. There are 14 residues in the CDR3. Germline assignment: CDR1 ENHRY and CDR2 SYGVKD. The CDR3 DNA is TGTGCCATCAGTGAGTCGATGGTGATTGGGAGGATTTACTTT. The encoded protein is CAISESMVIGRIYF.

The chain is built from TRBV6-5 and TRBJ2-7; TRBD1 aligns across 7 bases. Losses at the gene ends were 0 bases for V and 2 bases for J; bases not matched to a gene: 4. The CDR3 contains 15 residues. The germline CDR1 and CDR2 sequences are MNHEY and SVGAGI. The CDR3 loop reads CASSYSRQGPYEQYF. The CDR3 DNA reads as TGTGCCAGCAGTTACTCGAGACAGGGACCCTACGAGCAGTACTTC.

CDR3 protein: CASSSQGAKNIQYF. In DNA form, the CDR3 reads TGCGCCAGCAGCTCCCAGGGGGCCAAAAACATTCAGTACTTC. The rearrangement uses TRBV5-1 and TRBJ2-4; D might be TRBD1 (6 bases). Trimming cost V 3 bases and J 1 base, with 8 bases left between them. The CDR3 covers 14 residues. CDR1 and CDR2 (germline): SGHRS, YFSETQ.

The V call is TRBV5-6, the J call TRBJ1-1, with unresolved D. Germline CDR1 reads SGHDT; CDR2 reads YYEEEE. V lost 3 bases and J 4 bases, leaving 16 bases between the germline ends. This CDR3 spans 15 amino acids. This CDR3 reads CASSSTFPASTEAFF. In DNA, the CDR3 is TGTGCCAGCAGCTCCACGTTCCCCGCCTCCACTGAAGCTTTCTTT.

Comment on this clone: Just one base apart from a much larger clone, this may be a read error. The chain employs TRBV5-1 and TRBJ1-1; D remains ambiguous. Trimming removed 3 bases at V and 1 base at J, with 10 bases between. This CDR3 region has 14 residues. Germline CDR1 and CDR2: SGHRS and YFSETQ. The CDR3 nucleotides read TGCGCCAGCAGCTCGTCGAACAGGAACACTGAAGCTTTCTTT. Translated, it gives CASSSSNRNTEAFF.

The chain combines TRBV14 with TRBJ1-4, with unresolved D. Germline CDR1 and CDR2: SGHDN and FVKESK. V lost 3 bases and J 7 bases, leaving 12 bases between the germline ends. The CDR3 consists of 14 residues. The CDR3 coding sequence is TGTGCCAGCAGCCAGATAGGGTCGCGTGAAAAACTGTTTTTT. The encoded protein is CASSQIGSREKLFF.

This chain links TRBV29-1 with TRBJ1-2; D unresolved. The germline V and J ends were trimmed by 2 bases and 10 bases, with 14 bases remaining between them. The CDR3 is 12 amino acids. Germline V gene sequence: CDR1 SQVTM, CDR2 ANQGSEA. The CDR3 DNA follows: TGCAGCGTTGAAAGACGGCGGGAAGACTACACCTTC. Protein sequence: CSVERRREDYTF.

The chain uses TRBV14 and TRBJ1-3; D is unclear. V was cut by 1 base and J by 3 bases, with 7 bases left in between. The CDR3 has 14 residues. Germline lookup yields CDR1 SGHDN and CDR2 FVKESK. In DNA, the CDR3 is TGTGCCAGCAGCCAAGGGGGAGATGGAAACACCATATATTTT. Its translation is CASSQGGDGNTIYF.